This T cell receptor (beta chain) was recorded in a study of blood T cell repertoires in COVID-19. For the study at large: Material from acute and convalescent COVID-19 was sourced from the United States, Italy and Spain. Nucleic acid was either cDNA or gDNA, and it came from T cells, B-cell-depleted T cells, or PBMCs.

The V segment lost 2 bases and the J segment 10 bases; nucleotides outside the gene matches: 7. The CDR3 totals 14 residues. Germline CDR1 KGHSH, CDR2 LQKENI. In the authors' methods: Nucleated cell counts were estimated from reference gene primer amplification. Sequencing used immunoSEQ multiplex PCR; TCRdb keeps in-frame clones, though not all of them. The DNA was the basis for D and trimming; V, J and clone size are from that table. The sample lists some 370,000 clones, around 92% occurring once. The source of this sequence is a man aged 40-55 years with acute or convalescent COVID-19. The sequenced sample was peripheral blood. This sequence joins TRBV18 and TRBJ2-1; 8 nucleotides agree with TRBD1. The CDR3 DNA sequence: TGTGCCAGCTCACCATCTGGACAGGGTGACGAGCAGTTCTTC. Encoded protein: CASSPSGQGDEQFF.